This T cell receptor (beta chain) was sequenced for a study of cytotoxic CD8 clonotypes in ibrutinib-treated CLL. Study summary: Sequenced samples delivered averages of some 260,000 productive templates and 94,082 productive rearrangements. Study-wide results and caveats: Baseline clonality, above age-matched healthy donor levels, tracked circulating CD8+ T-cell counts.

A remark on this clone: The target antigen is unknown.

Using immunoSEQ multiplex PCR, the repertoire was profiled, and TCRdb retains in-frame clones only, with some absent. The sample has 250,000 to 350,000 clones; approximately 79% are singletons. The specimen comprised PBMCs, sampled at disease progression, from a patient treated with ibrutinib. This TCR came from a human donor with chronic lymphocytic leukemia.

DNA for the CDR3: TGTGCCAGCAGTGGACAGCCTAATCAGCCCCAGCATTTT. Protein: CASSGQPNQPQHF. The chain is built from TRBV6-1 and TRBJ1-5; D might be TRBD1 (5 bases). This CDR3 contains 13 residues. Germline-derived CDR1 and CDR2 are MNHNS and SASEGT. V dropped 4 bases and J dropped 4 bases, with 8 bases sitting between them.